One and the same sample provided the 15 T cell receptor beta chains below, sequenced in a study of beta chain features in type 1 diabetes. Points from the study as a whole: There was a moderate but significant shortening of TCRB CDR3s in all four CD4+ subsets of Type 1 diabetes patients.

Their target antigens are unknown. Isolated RNA was reverse transcribed in full, so expressed TCRB transcripts were sequenced. Assay: immunoSEQ multiplex PCR; the TCRdb copy retains only in-frame clones and omits some. The table has 150,000 or so clones, 8% to 8.5% seen once. The sample consisted of central memory CD4+ T cells from blood. The receptor source for this set is a woman in her late teens or twenties with type 1 diabetes.

This clone was observed a handful of times. CDR3 coding DNA: TGTGCCAGCAGTGAATATCGTCGGGTCGGCACAGATACGCAGTATTTT. This sequence encodes CASSEYRRVGTDTQYF. This chain uses TRBV6-1 with TRBJ2-3, with unresolved D. The CDR3 has 16 amino acids. The germline CDR1 and CDR2 sequences are MNHNS and SASEGT. V was cut by 2 bases and J by 1 base, with 13 bases left in between.

This clone was counted a few times. This chain uses TRBV7-2 with TRBJ2-4; perhaps TRBD2 as D (5 bases). CDR1 and CDR2 from the germline V gene are SGHTA and FQGNSA. The CDR3 has 16 amino acids. The V and J ends lost 2 bases and 5 bases respectively, with 16 bases between them. CDR3 protein: CASSLSTRAIQNIQYF. As DNA, the CDR3 is TGTGCCAGCAGCTTATCGACGAGGGCTATACAAAACATTCAGTACTTC.

This clone was found a few times. This chain joins TRBV4-1 and TRBJ2-6; 7 nucleotides agree with TRBD1. The ends lost 4 bases at V and 4 bases at J; junction bases unmatched: 13. This CDR3 contains 18 residues. CDR1 MGHRA and CDR2 YSYEKL come from the germline V gene. The CDR3 coding sequence is TGCGCCAGCAGCCGAACGGGACAGTCCCGTCTGGGGGCCAACGTCCTGACTTTC. Translating gives CASSRTGQSRLGANVLTF.

The genes are TRBV7-9 and TRBJ1-2, with TRBD1 matching over 9 bases. V gave up 4 bases and J gave up 8 bases; unmatched junction bases: 5. CDR1 SEHNR and CDR2 FQNEAQ come from the germline V gene (reference sequence). There are 13 residues in the CDR3. The CDR3 nucleotides are TGTGCCAGCAGCTCGGGACAGGGAAGAGGCTACACCTTC. Residues: CASSSGQGRGYTF.

The V call is TRBV7-8, the J call TRBJ2-6; D is unclear. This CDR3 region has 16 residues. In germline, CDR1 is SGHVS, CDR2 FQNEAQ. Deletions cut 5 bases from V and 0 bases from J, with 11 bases between. In DNA form, the CDR3 reads TGTGCCAGCAGCCCTAATGCGGTCTCTGGGGCCAACGTCCTGACTTTC. Protein product: CASSPNAVSGANVLTF.

This rearrangement joins TRBV6-5 to TRBJ2-2; no definite D call. V lost 5 bases and J lost 5, with 6 bases in between. The CDR3 spans 12 residues. The germline V gene has CDR1 MNHEY and CDR2 SVGAGI. CDR3 loop: CASSSPTGELFF. CDR3 sequence (DNA): TGTGCCAGCAGTAGCCCAACCGGGGAGCTGTTTTTT.

This clone showed up just a few times. The chain has TRBV4-3 and TRBJ2-3; tentative D call: TRBD2 (6 bases). The CDR3 covers 15 residues. CDR1 and CDR2 from the germline V gene are LGHNA and YSLEER. V shed 4 bases and J shed 6 bases, with 17 bases lying between them. This CDR3 is CASSPGRRVEDTQYF. CDR3 nucleotides: TGCGCCAGCAGCCCGGGACGGAGGGTCGAGGATACGCAGTATTTT.

The gene calls are TRBV10-3 and TRBJ1-1, with TRBD1 identical over 7 bases. V trimming: 9 bases; J trimming: 1 base; junction bases outside the gene matches: 11. Germline loops: CDR1 ENHRY, CDR2 SYGVKD. CDR3 length: 15 residues. The CDR3 is CAISPREGANTEAFF. The CDR3 coding sequence is TGTGCCATTTCTCCTCGGGAGGGGGCGAACACTGAAGCTTTCTTT.

This clone has a handful of counts. The chain links TRBV5-6 to TRBJ2-5, with D possibly matching TRBD2 (6 bases). Germline CDR1 reads SGHDT; CDR2 reads YYEEEE. The CDR3 length is 14 residues. V lost 3 bases, J lost 5 bases, and 14 bases lay in between. The DNA for the CDR3 is TGTGCCAGCAGCTCGATGTCTAGCGTCGAGACCCAGTACTTC. Its protein product is CASSSMSSVETQYF.

The chain has TRBV6-6 and TRBJ2-5; TRBD1 is a possible D gene (5 bases). V was trimmed by 6 bases and J by 4 bases, leaving 12 bases between them. CDR1 and CDR2 (germline): MNHNY, SVGAGI (reference sequence). This CDR3 has 13 residues. Written as DNA, the CDR3 is TGTGCCAGCAGGGACCAGGGCGCAGAGACCCAGTACTTC. Translation gives CASRDQGAETQYF.

This clone has a count of ten or more. The chain joins TRBV27 to TRBJ2-2, with D perhaps matching TRBD1 (6 bases). Trimming removed 2 bases at V and 6 bases at J, with 10 bases between. Germline CDR1 is MNHEY and CDR2 is SMNVEV (reference sequence). The CDR3 covers 14 residues. The DNA for the CDR3 is TGTGCCAGCAGTTTAAGGGACACCCCCGGGGAGCTGTTTTTT. Its translation: CASSLRDTPGELFF.

This clone ranks as medium-sized. CDR3 residues: CSVAPNMYNEQFF. CDR3 in DNA: TGCAGCGTCGCCCCGAACATGTACAATGAGCAGTTCTTC. V usage is TRBV29-1 and J usage is TRBJ2-1; no definite D call. The CDR3 has 13 residues. Germline CDR1 and CDR2: SQVTM and ANQGSEA. Trimming stripped 6 bases from V and 4 bases from J, with 13 bases between.

This clone was picked up one time. This chain joins TRBV19 and TRBJ2-1, with 10 bases lining up with TRBD2. Germline CDR1 LNHDA, CDR2 SQIVND (reference sequence). V gave up 4 bases and J gave up 9 bases; unmatched junction bases: 9. The CDR3 contains 15 residues. This CDR3 is CASSTSGGGGGEQFF. In DNA, the CDR3 is TGTGCCAGTAGTACTAGCGGGGGTGGAGGGGGTGAGCAGTTCTTC.

The rearrangement joins TRBV5-1 to TRBJ2-2; 7 bases align to TRBD2. Germline V gives CDR1 SGHRS, CDR2 YFSETQ. V lost 7 bases and J lost 1; bases outside the gene matches: 10. The CDR3 has 16 residues. The CDR3 reads CASAPAGVGNTGELFF. DNA of the CDR3: TGCGCCAGCGCTCCCGCGGGAGTGGGGAACACCGGGGAGCTGTTTTTT.

This clone appeared a few times. V usage is TRBV4-3 and J usage is TRBJ2-3; 14 nucleotides agree with TRBD2. V trimming: 2 bases; J trimming: 0 bases; junction bases outside the gene matches: 4. This CDR3 has 18 residues. CDR1 LGHNA and CDR2 YSLEER come from the germline V gene. The CDR3 region has the DNA TGCGCCAGCAGCCAAAGACTAGCGGGGGGGCCGAGCACAGATACGCAGTATTTT. Amino acids: CASSQRLAGGPSTDTQYF.